This T cell receptor beta chain was obtained from a study of response to subunit inactivated influenza vaccine. TCRdb reprocessed the RT-PCR reads via MiXCR and lists one record per CDR3 protein. The sample includes about 700,000 distinct CDR3 sequences, 14% of them seen just once. In its sample, this clonotype was seen a few times. A much larger clone lies one base from this, so it may be a read error. CDR1 is SGHRS and CDR2 is YFSETQ in the germline V gene. V lost 3 bases, J lost 5 bases, and 8 bases lay in between. This CDR3 is built from 13 residues. This TCR was sampled from a man in his fifties who received an inactivated influenza vaccine. V is TRBV5-1 and J is TRBJ2-2; D perhaps matches TRBD1 (6 bases). Sequenced here: PBMCs from blood, sampled less than 15 days before vaccination. DNA of the CDR3: TGCGCCAGCAGCTACAGGGAGACCGGGGAGCTGTTTTTT. It yields the protein CASSYRETGELFF.